One and the same sample provided the 26 T cell receptor beta chains below, sequenced in a study of T cell changes during pregnancy in multiple sclerosis. Sequenced by immunoSEQ multiplex PCR; TCRdb stores in-frame clones only, minus some. The table lists almost 50,000 clones, approximately 94% of them singletons. The material sequenced was CD4+ T cells from peripheral blood mononuclear cells, taken in the third trimester of pregnancy. The receptors derive from a female donor with multiple sclerosis, enrolled in a pregnancy study.

The rearrangement uses TRBV28 and TRBJ1-6; 7 bases map to TRBD1. J gave up 12 bases and V 5 bases, and 10 bases lay outside the gene matches. This CDR3 spans 14 amino acids. In germline, CDR1 is MDHEN, CDR2 SYDVKM. The CDR3 protein is CASSVTGAQQPLHF. In nucleotides, the CDR3 is TGTGCCAGCAGTGTAACAGGGGCGCAGCAACCCCTCCACTTT.

V and J are TRBV28 and TRBJ2-3, with 7 positions matching TRBD2. The CDR3 spans 13 residues. V shed 6 bases, J shed 7 bases, and the junction held 7 bases outside the gene matches. Germline V gene data show CDR1 as MDHEN and CDR2 as SYDVKM. The CDR3 loop reads CASRKGGPNTQYF. The CDR3 DNA reads as TGTGCCAGCAGGAAGGGAGGGCCAAATACGCAGTATTTT. The variable domain in full, completed from reference TRBV28 and TRBJ2-3, reads DVKVTQSSRYLVKRTGEKVFLECVQDMDHENMFWYRQDPGLGLRLIYFSYDVKMKEKGDIPEGYSVSREKKERFSLILESASTNQTSMYLCASRKGGPNTQYFGPGTRLTVL.

V is TRBV7-2 and J is TRBJ2-3; D is uncertain. Trimming stripped 7 bases from V and 2 bases from J, with 10 bases between. CDR3 length: 13 residues. Germline V gene lookup returns CDR1 SGHTA and CDR2 FQGNSA. The CDR3 DNA reads TGTGCCAGCACCGCGATGATCACAGATACGCAGTATTTT. Its protein is CASTAMITDTQYF.

CDR3 DNA sequence: TGCGCCAGCAGCTCTGGACAAAGAAGCTCTGGAAACACCATATATTTT. It codes for CASSSGQRSSGNTIYF. The chain recombines TRBV5-1 with TRBJ1-3; D may be TRBD1 (5 bases). Germline assignment: CDR1 SGHRS and CDR2 YFSETQ. Trimming took 3 bases from V and 0 from J, leaving 13 bases between them. The CDR3 covers 16 residues.

The genes are TRBV11-2 and TRBJ2-1; 12 positions match TRBD2. The CDR3 extends over 15 amino acids. Unmatched junction bases numbered 2, after V lost 5 bases and J lost 3 bases. In germline, CDR1 is SGHAT, CDR2 FQNNGV. The CDR3 DNA is TGTGCCAGCAGCCTAGCGGGAGGGGACTACAATGAGCAGTTCTTC. This translates into CASSLAGGDYNEQFF. Based on the CDR3 plus reference TRBV11-2 and TRBJ2-1, the full variable domain is EAGVAQSPRYKIIEKRQSVAFWCNPISGHATLYWYQQILGQGPKLLIQFQNNGVVDDSQLPKDRFSAERLKGVDSTLKIQPAKLEDSAVYLCASSLAGGDYNEQFFGPGTRLTVL.

This clone was detected once. V is TRBV7-7 and J is TRBJ2-2; unclear D gene. Trimming cost V 5 bases and J 5 bases, with 9 bases left between them. From germline, CDR1 is SSHAT and CDR2 FNYEAQ (reference sequence). The CDR3 consists of 13 residues. The CDR3 spells CASSPQSTGELFF. In DNA, the CDR3 is TGTGCCAGCAGCCCCCAGTCGACCGGGGAGCTGTTTTTT. The full variable domain, its missing parts supplied by reference TRBV7-7 and TRBJ2-2, is GAGVSQSPRYKVTKRGQDVTLRCDPISSHATLYWYQQALGQGPEFLTYFNYEAQPDKSGLPSDRFSAERPEGSISTLTIQRTEQRDSAMYRCASSPQSTGELFFGEGSRLTVL.

This clone was detected once. V and J are TRBV10-3 and TRBJ2-7, with a weak D call TRBD2 (6 bases). The CDR3 extends over 16 amino acids. Germline V lookup: CDR1 ENHRY, CDR2 SYGVKD. V gave up 7 bases and J gave up 0 bases, with 19 bases separating them. CDR3: CAIMDPGSGGSYEQYF. CDR3 in DNA: TGTGCCATCATGGATCCAGGTAGCGGAGGCTCCTACGAGCAGTACTTC.

The genes are TRBV29-1 and TRBJ2-5, with D perhaps TRBD2 (6 bases). CDR3 length: 13 residues. V lost 5 bases, J lost 2 bases, and 12 bases lay in between. CDR1 is SQVTM, CDR2 ANQGSEA, per germline. The CDR3 DNA is TGCAGCGTTTCCCGGCGGGAACAAGAGACCCAGTACTTC. The encoded protein is CSVSRREQETQYF.

The rearrangement links TRBV19 to TRBJ2-2, with 11 bases that match TRBD2. CDR3 length: 17 amino acids. The V gene end was trimmed by 10 bases and the J gene end by 3 bases; junction bases not matched to a gene: 13. Germline loops: CDR1 LNHDA, CDR2 SQIVND (reference sequence). The CDR3 DNA is TGTGCCACTCCCCGTAGCGGGAGGGCCCTCGACACCGGGGAGCTGTTTTTT. It is translated as CATPRSGRALDTGELFF.

This chain links TRBV5-1 with TRBJ1-2, with D perhaps TRBD1 (5 bases). The CDR3 has 16 amino acids. The germline V gene encodes CDR1 SGHRS and CDR2 YFSETQ. Trimming shortened V by 0 bases and J by 6 bases, and 18 bases separated the two germline ends. The CDR3 here is CASSLAGIPGVDGYTF. The CDR3 DNA follows: TGCGCCAGCAGCTTGGCTGGAATCCCGGGGGTGGATGGCTACACCTTC.

The CDR3, as DNA: TGTGCCAGCACCAAGGCGGGCCCAAATGAGCAGTTCTTC. This encodes CASTKAGPNEQFF. The V and J genes are TRBV27 and TRBJ2-1; tentatively, D is TRBD2 (5 bases). V gave up 7 bases and J gave up 7 bases, with 14 bases separating them. Germline CDR1 MNHEY, CDR2 SMNVEV (reference sequence). This CDR3 has 13 residues.

V usage is TRBV29-1 and J usage is TRBJ1-1, with D maybe TRBD1 (6 bases). The V and J ends lost 6 bases and 2 bases respectively, with 10 bases between them. This CDR3 has 12 residues. Per the germline V gene, CDR1 is SQVTM and CDR2 is ANQGSEA. The CDR3 spells CSVRQANTEAFF. The CDR3 nucleotides are TGCAGCGTGCGACAGGCAAACACTGAAGCTTTCTTT.

J is TRBJ2-1 and V is TRBV18, with a possible D match to TRBD2 (5 bases). Germline assignment: CDR1 KGHSH and CDR2 LQKENI. This CDR3 has 16 residues. V was clipped by 2 bases and J by 0 bases, with 11 bases between them. The CDR3 DNA sequence: TGTGCCAGCTCACCATCGACGGGATACTCCTACAATGAGCAGTTCTTC. This gives the protein CASSPSTGYSYNEQFF.

This clone was picked up a small number of times. The V and J genes are TRBV6-6 and TRBJ1-2; 8 bases agree with TRBD1. The CDR3 extends over 15 amino acids. V dropped 6 bases and J dropped 2; count of bases not matched to a gene: 8. The germline CDR1 and CDR2 sequences are MNHNY and SVGAGI (reference sequence). CDR3 in DNA: TGTGCCAGCAGGTTGACAGGGGAGGGGAACTATGGCTACACCTTC. It translates to CASRLTGEGNYGYTF.

The genes are TRBV19 and TRBJ2-3; perhaps TRBD1 as D (6 bases). Germline values: CDR1 LNHDA, CDR2 SQIVND (reference sequence). The CDR3 runs to 16 residues. The germline V and J ends were trimmed by 6 bases and 3 bases, with 19 bases remaining between them. The CDR3 protein is CASRPPRDTLTDTQYF. In DNA form, the CDR3 reads TGTGCCAGTAGGCCGCCCCGGGACACCTTGACAGATACGCAGTATTTT.

The chain uses TRBV28 and TRBJ2-7; D may be TRBD2 (6 bases). CDR3 length equals 12 residues. Germline V gene lookup returns CDR1 MDHEN and CDR2 SYDVKM. Deletions cut 11 bases from V and 10 bases from J, with 21 bases between. The CDR3 sequence is CAAGRGAVYQYF. The CDR3 DNA is TGTGCCGCGGGTCGCGGGGCAGTTTATCAGTACTTC.

This clone was recorded once. V usage is TRBV18 and J usage is TRBJ1-2; D gene ambiguous. Germline V gives CDR1 KGHSH, CDR2 LQKENI. The CDR3 runs 13 residues. The V gene lost 3 bases and the J gene lost 4 bases, with 9 bases spanning the gap. The CDR3 bases are TGTGCCAGCTCACCGAGAGGATTCTATGGCTACACCTTC. Its protein product is CASSPRGFYGYTF.

This clone was detected once. The V and J genes are TRBV19 and TRBJ1-6; no reliable D call. Trimming stripped 7 bases from V and 10 bases from J, with 14 bases between. Germline assignment: CDR1 LNHDA and CDR2 SQIVND (reference sequence). The CDR3 totals 13 residues. CDR3 in DNA: TGTGCCAGTACGTTCGGGGTGGCCTCACCCCTCCACTTT. It yields the protein CASTFGVASPLHF. The full variable domain, with the rest looked up from reference TRBV19 and TRBJ1-6, is DGGITQSPKYLFRKEGQNVTLSCEQNLNHDAMYWYRQDPGQGLRLIYYSQIVNDFQKGDIAEGYSVSREKKESFPLTVTSAQKNPTAFYLCASTFGVASPLHFGNGTRLTVT.

V gene TRBV5-4 combines with J gene TRBJ1-2; TRBD1 might be the D (6 bases). The CDR3 runs 13 residues. Germline V gene lookup returns CDR1 SGHNT and CDR2 YYREEE (reference sequence). Trimming stripped 1 base from V and 8 bases from J, with 12 bases between. As DNA, the CDR3 is TGTGCCAGCAGCTTGAAGGGGGTTGGGGGCTACACCTTC. Amino acids: CASSLKGVGGYTF. Full variable domain (outside the CDR3, taken from reference TRBV5-4 and TRBJ1-2): ETGVTQSPTHLIKTRGQQVTLRCSSQSGHNTVSWYQQALGQGPQFIFQYYREEENGRGNFPPRFSGLQFPNYSSELNVNALELDDSALYLCASSLKGVGGYTFGSGTRLTVV.

The rearrangement joins TRBV7-8 to TRBJ2-7; TRBD1 agrees at 8 bases. This CDR3 region has 13 residues. Germline CDR1 and CDR2: SGHVS and FQNEAQ. With V trimmed by 5 bases and J by 6 bases, 6 bases remained unmatched. The CDR3 DNA follows: TGTGCCAGCAGCCCCGACAGGGGAGGCGAGCAGTACTTC. Amino acids: CASSPDRGGEQYF.

The J gene is TRBJ2-1, the V gene TRBV28; 9 nucleotides agree with TRBD1. CDR1 is MDHEN, CDR2 SYDVKM, per germline. Germline trimming cut 6 bases from V and 4 bases from J; bases unmatched to any gene: 7. The CDR3 covers 15 residues. CDR3 in amino acids: CASSQDRGSYNEQFF. As DNA, the CDR3 is TGTGCCAGCAGCCAAGACAGGGGGAGTTACAATGAGCAGTTCTTC. The full variable domain, with the rest looked up from reference TRBV28 and TRBJ2-1, is DVKVTQSSRYLVKRTGEKVFLECVQDMDHENMFWYRQDPGLGLRLIYFSYDVKMKEKGDIPEGYSVSREKKERFSLILESASTNQTSMYLCASSQDRGSYNEQFFGPGTRLTVL.

The J gene is TRBJ2-5, the V gene TRBV21-1; no DNA check was done on the table's D call, TRBD1. TRBV21-1 is a pseudogene segment. This CDR3 contains 16 residues. CDR3 nucleotide sequence: TGTGCCAGCAGCAACCGACAGGGGTCAGCACAAGAGACCCAGTACTTC. As protein: CASSNRQGSAQETQYF.

The CDR3 DNA follows: TGTGCCAGCAGTTCAGGGGGGCGGATTAGCAATCAGCCCCAGCATTTT. Its translation is CASSSGGRISNQPQHF. This rearrangement joins TRBV27 to TRBJ1-5; TRBD1 matches 7 bases. With V trimmed by 4 bases and J by 0 bases, 6 bases remained unmatched. The CDR3 consists of 16 residues. Germline V gene sequence: CDR1 MNHEY, CDR2 SMNVEV (reference sequence).

This clone appeared once. J is TRBJ2-7 and V is TRBV27; D is uncertain. Trimming removed 1 base from V and 4 bases from J, with 8 bases in between. Germline V CDR1 and CDR2: MNHEY, SMNVEV (reference sequence). The CDR3 sequence is 13 residues long. CDR3 nucleotides: TGTGCCAGCAGTTTATTGCACGGGTACGAGCAGTACTTC. It specifies CASSLLHGYEQYF.

This chain uses TRBV7-9 with TRBJ2-3, with D perhaps TRBD2 (6 bases). The CDR3 runs 17 residues. Per the germline V gene, CDR1 is SEHNR and CDR2 is FQNEAQ (reference sequence). The germline V and J ends were trimmed by 1 base and 3 bases, with 17 bases remaining between them. CDR3 region: CASSLGRDSRLTDTQYF. The CDR3 nucleotides read TGTGCCAGCAGCTTAGGCAGGGACTCCCGATTAACAGATACGCAGTATTTT.

The chain employs TRBV4-3 and TRBJ1-5, with 8 bases identical to TRBD1. Trimming took 4 bases from V and 7 from J; bases not matched to a gene: 9. The germline CDR1 and CDR2 sequences are LGHNA and YSLEER. The CDR3 totals 15 residues. In nucleotides, the CDR3 is TGCGCCAGCAGCCCAAGCGGACAGGGATCCCAGCCCCAGCATTTT. This encodes CASSPSGQGSQPQHF.